Given below is one T cell receptor beta chain in context. Its antigen is as yet unknown. The source of the sample is a study of CD8 T cells in ankylosing spondylitis. Overall study findings and caveats: Clones linked to the disease showed a CD8+ phenotype. They occurred at relatively low frequencies in peripheral blood. Reportedly, significant enrichment of disease-linked clones occurred in matched ankylosing spondylitis synovial fluid. Within ankylosing spondylitis blood, a TCR beta motif made up of seven to nine highly homologous variants appeared to be characteristic.

Making use of molecular barcodes, quantitative 5'-RACE generated TCR beta libraries. TCRdb recomputed calls from the 5' RACE reads with MiXCR, one row per CDR3 protein. The data show about 540,000 distinct CDR3 sequences, 12% seen once. Per germline, CDR1 LNHDA and CDR2 SQIVND (reference sequence). The germline V and J ends were trimmed by 6 bases and 4 bases, with 18 bases remaining between them. This CDR3 comprises 15 residues. The clonotype originates from a male donor with ankylosing spondylitis. This chain uses TRBV19 with TRBJ1-2; TRBD1 might be the D (5 bases). Material: blood, either unsorted or a sorted T cell fraction (not recorded which). CDR3: CASSVDSREGYGYTF. CDR3 DNA sequence: TGTGCCAGTAGCGTTGACAGCCGAGAAGGCTATGGCTACACCTTC.